This T cell receptor beta chain is drawn from a study of T cell repertoires in cytomegalovirus infection (dated by TCRdb to about 2019). Regarding the research as a whole: Donor HLA type was relevant to the analysis, as public TCR beta signatures indicated carriage of CMV infection together with the matching HLA type. Broader findings and caveats from the paper: In both this cohort and an independent cohort of approximately 350 donors, the cumulative frequency of public TCR beta family members distinguished carriers of CMV infection plus the relevant HLA type. In the ex vivo response, HLA-C-restricted CMV-specific TCR beta clonotypes were dominant, and in two of eight donors the single most frequent clonotype came from this HLA-C-restricted group.

The sample holds many counts of this clonotype. No cognate antigen has been identified for it. Base qualities are not at hand, and no much larger clone is one base apart. Sequencing took place on an Illumina HiSeq 1500. TCRdb trimmed public reads at Q25 via fastp, called clones via MiXCR and kept in-frame beta chains. Entries that share a CDR3 protein sequence are merged under the most common genes and DNA. This sample gives around 300,000 distinct CDR3 sequences in total; more than 8% of them show up just once. The ten largest clones take up 3.5% to 4.5% of the sample. Inclusive of the bounding cysteine and phenylalanine, the CDR3 is 14 residues long. The entry retains the CDR3 DNA only, 42 bases that are in frame from base 1. At the junction V is shortened by 0 bases and J by 4 bases, with 10 bases in between. CDR1 and CDR2 are read off the germline V gene as SGHTA and FQGNSA.

The receptor chain draws on TRBV7-2 and TRBJ2-7; TRBD1 is a possible D gene, resting on 6 matching bases. The sequence was collected from a human donor in good health (CMV status not recorded). Some clones in this sample may be carry-over from other donors' samples. Specimen: PBMCs. CDR3 protein: CASSLAGTIYEQYF. The bases read TGTGCCAGCAGCTTAGCCGGGACAATTTACGAGCAGTACTTC.